Below, one T cell receptor (beta chain) is given with its context. The sample originates from a study of technical replicates of blood from a handful of donors. Profiled with immunoSEQ multiplex PCR; TCRdb holds only in-frame clones, not every one. The sample contains about 56,000 clones, 93% of which appear only once. V gave up 0 bases and J gave up 4 bases; unmatched junction bases: 2. Germline CDR1 reads SGHDN; CDR2 reads FVKESK. The CDR3 is 14 residues long. The specimen was PBMCs. The chain has TRBV14 and TRBJ1-2, with 7 nucleotides matching TRBD1. The TCR originated in a human donor in good health. Some clones in this sample may be carry-over from other donors' samples. The CDR3 region has the DNA TGTGCCAGCAGCCAAGAACAGGGGAGCTATGGCTACACCTTC. The encoded protein is CASSQEQGSYGYTF. The complete variable domain, with remaining parts taken from reference TRBV14 and TRBJ1-2, reads EAGVTQFPSHSVIEKGQTVTLRCDPISGHDNLYWYRRVMGKEIKFLLHFVKESKQDESGMPNNRFLAERTGGTYSTLKVQPAELEDSGVYFCASSQEQGSYGYTFGSGTRLTVV.